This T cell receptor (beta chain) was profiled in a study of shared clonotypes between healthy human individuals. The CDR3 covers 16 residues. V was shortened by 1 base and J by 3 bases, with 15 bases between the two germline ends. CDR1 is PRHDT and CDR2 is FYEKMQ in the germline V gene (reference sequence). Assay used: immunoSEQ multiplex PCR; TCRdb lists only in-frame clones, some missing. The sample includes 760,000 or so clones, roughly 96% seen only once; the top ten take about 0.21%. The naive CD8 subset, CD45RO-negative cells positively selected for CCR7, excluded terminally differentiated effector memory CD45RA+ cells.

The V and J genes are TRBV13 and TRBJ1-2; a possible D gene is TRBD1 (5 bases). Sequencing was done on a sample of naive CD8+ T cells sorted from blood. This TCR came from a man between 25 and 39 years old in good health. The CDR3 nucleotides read TGTGCCAGCAGCTTAGAGGCGGGGGGTCCGGACTATGGCTACACCTTC. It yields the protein CASSLEAGGPDYGYTF.